This T cell receptor (beta chain) derives from a study of regulatory T cells. Study observations and caveats: CD3G-deficient patients' regulatory T cells showed reduced Shannon diversity versus autologous conventional CD4+ and control regulatory cells.

Primers: 52 TRBV forward and 13 TRBJ reverse. The assay was immunoSEQ multiplex PCR, and TCRdb's table has in-frame clones only and misses some. The table lists fewer than 3,500 clones, approximately 96% of them singletons. A remark on this clone: Its antigen is currently unknown.

With 3 bases clipped from V and 7 bases from J, the junction kept 1 base outside the gene matches. Germline loops: CDR1 MNHEY, CDR2 SMNVEV (reference sequence). This CDR3 comprises 14 residues. V and J are TRBV27 and TRBJ1-6; the match to TRBD1 covers 9 bases. What was sequenced was CD4+ Tregs sorted from blood. The clonotype was recovered from a person aged 18 to 30 with CD3G deficiency. This CDR3 reads CASSFGQGNSPLHF. As DNA, the CDR3 is TGTGCCAGCAGTTTTGGACAGGGGAATTCACCCCTCCACTTT.